These 13 T cell receptor beta chains share one sample of origin, sequenced in a study of blood T cell repertoires in COVID-19. Libraries were prepared by immunoSEQ multiplex PCR; TCRdb keeps only in-frame clonotypes and omits some of them. The table includes roughly 160,000 clones, roughly 84% detected once. Specimen: peripheral blood. These receptor sequences come from a woman in her sixties or seventies with acute or convalescent COVID-19.

The CDR3 DNA is TGTGCCAGCAGCTTAGCTCCGGGACAGGGCAATGAAAAACTGTTTTTT. This encodes CASSLAPGQGNEKLFF. The chain carries TRBV7-2 and TRBJ1-4, with 9 bases aligning to TRBD1. The length of the CDR3 is 16 residues. The V gene end was trimmed by 0 bases and the J gene end by 5 bases; junction bases not matched to a gene: 4. Germline V CDR1 and CDR2: SGHTA, FQGNSA. The variable domain in full, with the rest retrieved from reference TRBV7-2 and TRBJ1-4, is GAGVSQSPSNKVTEKGKDVELRCDPISGHTALYWYRQSLGQGLEFLIYFQGNSAPDKSGLPSDRFSAERTGGSVSTLTIQRTQQEDSAVYLCASSLAPGQGNEKLFFGSGTQLSVL.

The rearrangement uses TRBV18 and TRBJ2-7; no definite D call. Trimming left V 0 bases short and J 4 bases short, with 13 bases between. CDR3 length: 15 residues. Germline V CDR1 and CDR2: KGHSH, LQKENI. CDR3 region: CASSPPNRLTYEQYF. The CDR3 DNA reads as TGTGCCAGCTCACCACCGAACAGATTAACTTACGAGCAGTACTTC.

This chain connects TRBV19 to TRBJ1-1, with D tentatively TRBD1 (6 bases). Germline lookup yields CDR1 LNHDA and CDR2 SQIVND (reference sequence). V was cut by 6 bases and J by 4 bases, with 12 bases left in between. The CDR3 totals 13 residues. Here the CDR3 reads CASRSGVGTEAFF. The CDR3 coding sequence is TGTGCCAGTAGGTCAGGGGTGGGCACTGAAGCTTTCTTT.

The V gene is TRBV9, the J gene TRBJ1-6, with 7 nucleotides matching TRBD1. The V gene end was trimmed by 3 bases and the J gene end by 5 bases; junction bases not matched to a gene: 5. Germline V gene data show CDR1 as SGDLS and CDR2 as YYNGEE. This CDR3 region has 15 residues. The CDR3 DNA sequence: TGTGCCAGCAGCGCAACCGGGACAGATAATTCACCCCTCCACTTT. It specifies CASSATGTDNSPLHF.

The CDR3 spells CASSLNRGHQETQYF. The DNA of the CDR3 is TGTGCCAGCAGCTTAAACAGGGGACATCAAGAGACCCAGTACTTC. This chain joins TRBV7-9 and TRBJ2-5; 7 nucleotides line up with TRBD1. Losses at the gene ends were 2 bases for V and 2 bases for J; bases not matched to a gene: 5. The CDR3 runs 15 residues. Germline assignment: CDR1 SEHNR and CDR2 FQNEAQ (reference sequence).

The rearrangement links TRBV24-1 to TRBJ2-7; TRBD1 aligns across 9 bases. Per germline, CDR1 KGHDR and CDR2 SFDVKD. The junction had 9 bases not matched to a gene; V was cut back by 3 bases and J by 7 bases. The CDR3 sequence is 15 residues long. CDR3 in amino acids: CATSDAGTGNGEQYF. In nucleotides, the CDR3 is TGTGCCACCAGTGATGCCGGGACAGGGAATGGGGAGCAGTACTTC.

The V call is TRBV7-2, the J call TRBJ2-2, with no clear D. V lost 3 bases, J lost 7 bases, and 6 bases lay in between. Germline assignment: CDR1 SGHTA and CDR2 FQGNSA. This CDR3 comprises 12 residues. This CDR3 reads CASSFLVGELFF. The DNA for the CDR3 is TGTGCCAGCAGCTTTTTAGTCGGGGAGCTGTTTTTT. Drawing the rest from reference TRBV7-2 and TRBJ2-2, the complete variable domain is GAGVSQSPSNKVTEKGKDVELRCDPISGHTALYWYRQSLGQGLEFLIYFQGNSAPDKSGLPSDRFSAERTGGSVSTLTIQRTQQEDSAVYLCASSFLVGELFFGEGSRLTVL.

The CDR3 DNA sequence: TGTGCCAGCACCGTTGTCCCAGATACGCAGTATTTT. As protein: CASTVVPDTQYF. The V and J genes are TRBV12-3 or TRBV12-4 and TRBJ2-3; D is unresolved. Trimming pared 7 bases from V and 4 bases from J, leaving 9 bases between. The CDR3 loop spans 12 amino acids.

This chain joins TRBV27 and TRBJ1-1, with a possible D match to TRBD1 (6 bases). This CDR3 has 15 residues. Per the germline V gene, CDR1 is MNHEY and CDR2 is SMNVEV (reference sequence). Trimming took off 6 bases at V and 5 bases at J, with 19 bases between the two ends. CDR3 loop: CASRWGRGAGTEAFF. CDR3 DNA sequence: TGTGCCAGCAGGTGGGGTCGGGGGGCTGGGACTGAAGCTTTCTTT.

This clone was seen more than once but under ten times. The chain carries TRBV9 and TRBJ1-4, with 8 bases that match TRBD1. The germline V gene encodes CDR1 SGDLS and CDR2 YYNGEE. This CDR3 has 14 residues. The ends lost 5 bases at V and 4 bases at J; junction bases unmatched: 4. CDR3 sequence reads: CASSTGQVNEKLFF. The CDR3 DNA reads TGTGCCAGCAGTACGGGACAGGTTAATGAAAAACTGTTTTTT.

The V gene is TRBV4-2, the J gene TRBJ2-1, with a possible D match to TRBD2 (5 bases). The CDR3 length is 12 residues. Trimming shortened V by 0 bases and J by 15 bases, and 12 bases separated the two germline ends. Germline assignment: CDR1 LGHNA and CDR2 YNFKEQ. The CDR3, as DNA: TGTGCCAGCAGCCAAGATCGGGGTGACCCGTTCTTC. Encoded protein: CASSQDRGDPFF.

This chain connects TRBV7-8 to TRBJ1-6; 11 nucleotides align to TRBD1. There are 16 residues in the CDR3. V lost 5 bases and J lost 6; bases outside the gene matches: 6. CDR1 and CDR2 from the germline V gene are SGHVS and FQNEAQ. CDR3 protein: CASSIRDRGINSPLHF. CDR3 DNA sequence: TGTGCCAGCAGCATCCGGGACAGGGGGATTAATTCACCCCTCCACTTT.

This clone was counted once. CDR3 residues: CASRPGVYGYTF. The DNA of the CDR3 is TGTGCCAGCAGGCCAGGGGTCTATGGCTACACCTTC. The chain combines TRBV28 with TRBJ1-2; TRBD1 is a possible D gene (6 bases). V was trimmed by 6 bases and J by 4 bases, leaving 9 bases between them. The CDR3 length is 12 residues. Per germline, CDR1 MDHEN and CDR2 SYDVKM.